The clone carrying this T cell receptor beta chain showed up just a few times. Its antigen is still unknown. The TCR library protocol was used to attach unique molecular identifiers. These identifiers were attached to individual cDNA molecules. TCRdb re-derived calls from the 5' RACE reads in MiXCR, one entry per CDR3 protein. Among about 68,000 distinct CDR3 sequences listed, roughly a tenth were seen once. This record belongs to a study of early T cells in non-severe SARS-CoV-2 infection. Study-wide context: Sequencing of bulk RNA from unsorted whole blood was done, without chain pairing. Study outcomes and limitations: The study's VDJdb matching favored anti-spike CD8 responses and missed private and CD4 specificities.

Germline assignment: CDR1 DFQATT and CDR2 SNEGSKA (reference sequence). V shed 0 bases and J 4 bases; nucleotides not matched to a gene: 11. The CDR3 loop spans 17 amino acids. Sequencing used whole blood. The origin of this receptor is an adult who was a healthcare worker with PCR-confirmed SARS-CoV-2 infection or an uninfected control (not recorded which). The chain links TRBV20-1 to TRBJ2-3; TRBD2 aligns across 9 bases. The CDR3, as DNA: TGCAGTGCTAGAGATCTCGTTCGCGGGAGGGCCTCAGATACGCAGTATTTT. Amino acid sequence: CSARDLVRGRASDTQYF.